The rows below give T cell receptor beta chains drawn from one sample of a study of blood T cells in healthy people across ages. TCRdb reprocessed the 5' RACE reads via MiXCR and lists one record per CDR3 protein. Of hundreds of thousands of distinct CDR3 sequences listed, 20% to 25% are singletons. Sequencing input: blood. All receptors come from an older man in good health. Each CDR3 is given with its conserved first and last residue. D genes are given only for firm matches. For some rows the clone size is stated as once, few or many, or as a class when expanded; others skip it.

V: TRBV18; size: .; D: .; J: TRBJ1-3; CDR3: CASSTLDAPGNTIYF; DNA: TGTGCCAGCTCAACTCTGGACGCGCCTGGAAACACCATATATTTT
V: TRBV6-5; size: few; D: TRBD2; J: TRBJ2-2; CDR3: CASSYSNRLAGDGTGELFF; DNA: TGTGCCAGCAGTTACTCTAACCGACTAGCGGGAGACGGCACCGGGGAGCTGTTTTTT
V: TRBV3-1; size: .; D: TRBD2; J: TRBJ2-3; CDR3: CASSQDRLAGRGTDTQYF; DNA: TGTGCCAGCAGCCAAGATAGGCTAGCGGGAAGGGGTACAGATACGCAGTATTTT
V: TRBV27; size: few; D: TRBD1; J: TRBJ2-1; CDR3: CASSLYGTGTNEQFF; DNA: TGTGCCAGCAGTTTATATGGGACAGGGACGAATGAGCAGTTCTTC
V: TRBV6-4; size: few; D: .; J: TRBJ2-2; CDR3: CASSGPTGELFF; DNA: TGTGCCAGCAGCGGCCCGACCGGGGAGCTGTTTTTT
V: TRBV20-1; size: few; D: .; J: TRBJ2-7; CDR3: CSATPYEQYF; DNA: TGCAGTGCCACTCCCTACGAGCAGTACTTC
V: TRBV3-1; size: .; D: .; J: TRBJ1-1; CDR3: CASSQARQPAGNTEAFF; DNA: TGTGCCAGCAGCCAGGCCCGACAGCCCGCGGGGAACACTGAAGCTTTCTTT
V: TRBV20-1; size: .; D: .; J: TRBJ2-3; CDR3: CSARGGSNTDTQYF; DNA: TGCAGTGCTAGAGGAGGCAGCAACACAGATACGCAGTATTTT
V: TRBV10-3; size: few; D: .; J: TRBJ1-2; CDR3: CAISGGLDGYTF; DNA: TGTGCCATCAGTGGCGGGTTGGATGGCTACACCTTC
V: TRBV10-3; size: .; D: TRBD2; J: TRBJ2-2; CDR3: CANRGGRTGELFF; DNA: TGTGCCAACCGGGGCGGGAGGACCGGGGAGCTGTTTTTT
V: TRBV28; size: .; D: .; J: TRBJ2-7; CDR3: CASSSATGGDHEQYF; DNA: TGTGCCAGCAGTTCGGCCACAGGGGGGGACCACGAGCAGTACTTC
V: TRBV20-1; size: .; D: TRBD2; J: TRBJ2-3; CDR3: CSARLAGVGTDTQYF; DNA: TGCAGTGCTAGATTAGCGGGAGTGGGGACAGATACGCAGTATTTT
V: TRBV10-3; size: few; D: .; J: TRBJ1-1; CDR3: CAIRDGRTEAFF; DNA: TGTGCCATCAGGGATGGGAGAACTGAAGCTTTCTTT
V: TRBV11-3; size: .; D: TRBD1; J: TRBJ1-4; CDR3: CASSSSPGQANEKLFF; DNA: TGTGCCAGCAGCTCCTCTCCGGGACAGGCTAATGAAAAACTGTTTTTT
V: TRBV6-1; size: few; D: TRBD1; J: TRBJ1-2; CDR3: CASRDRGFYLTNYGYTF; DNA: TGTGCCAGCAGGGACAGGGGCTTCTATTTAACTAACTATGGCTACACCTTC
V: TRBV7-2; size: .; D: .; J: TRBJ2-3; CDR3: CASSLGLPPTDTQYF; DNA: TGTGCCAGCAGCTTAGGCTTGCCCCCCACAGATACGCAGTATTTT